The clone carrying this T cell receptor beta chain was seen at least ten times. What it binds is not known. Germline CDR1 reads SQVTM; CDR2 reads ANQGSEA. The CDR3 runs 13 residues. V was pared by 4 bases and J by 5 bases, with 11 bases between. The sample's time point: patch test 3, about 24 weeks after DPC sensitization. Treatment of the sample: therapeutic diphenylcyclopropenone sensitization with weekly scalp DPC. Blood collection happened ahead of applying each patch test. This entry is derived from a study of human T cells and chemical hapten exposure. The study, taken as a whole, reports: Counts of TCRs above 1 in 1000 frequency stayed unchanged with DPC sensitization.

TCRdb analysed the RACE reads with MiXCR anew, one entry per CDR3 protein. This table has 25,000 to 35,000 distinct CDR3 sequences, about 5% appearing once. This TCR derives from a man aged 30 to 45 with alopecia areata. Some clones in this sample may be carry-over from other donors' samples. The starting material was whole blood, obtained in connection with sensitization to the hapten diphenylcyclopropenone (DPC). This chain connects TRBV29-1 to TRBJ2-2; perhaps TRBD1 as D (5 bases). The CDR3 is CSVVPDSTGELFF. In nucleotides, the CDR3 is TGCAGCGTTGTACCCGACAGTACCGGGGAGCTGTTTTTT.